This is a list of T cell receptor beta chains from one sample in a study of vaccination effects on CD4 cells after COVID-19. Produced via immunoSEQ multiplex PCR; TCRdb's table is partial and in-frame only. The sample shows some 65,000 clones, around 69% of them seen only once. The antigens these receptors bind are not known. The sample in question was CD4+ T cells from PBMCs cultured with HCoV-NL63 spike peptides, obtained before COVID-19 vaccination. The receptors stem from a human donor who received a COVID-19 vaccine. CDR3s include the opening cysteine and the closing phenylalanine or tryptophan. Fields, in order: CDR3 protein, CDR3 DNA, J gene, V gene, clone size, D gene. The D gene is left open where the match is weak. The listing skips clone size in some rows; elsewhere it reads once, few, many or a size class.

cdr3_aa: CASSPRWTVQNTEAFF; cdr3_nt: TGTGCCAGCTCACCCCGGTGGACAGTTCAGAACACTGAAGCTTTCTTT; j_call: TRBJ1-1; v_call: TRBV18; clone_size: NA; d_call: NA
cdr3_aa: CASSRAEPIYGYTF; cdr3_nt: TGTGCCAGCAGCCGGGCGGAGCCGATCTATGGCTACACCTTC; j_call: TRBJ1-2; v_call: TRBV6-1; clone_size: NA; d_call: NA
cdr3_aa: CASSLDSSNQPQHF; cdr3_nt: TGTGCCAGCAGCTTAGACAGTAGCAATCAGCCCCAGCATTTT; j_call: TRBJ1-5; v_call: TRBV7-2; clone_size: NA; d_call: NA
cdr3_aa: CASSYSPAGRETQYF; cdr3_nt: TGTGCCAGCAGCTACTCTCCGGCAGGACGAGAGACCCAGTACTTC; j_call: TRBJ2-5; v_call: TRBV7-2; clone_size: once; d_call: NA
cdr3_aa: CAISGQLNTEAFF; cdr3_nt: TGTGCCATCAGTGGGCAGTTGAACACTGAAGCTTTCTTT; j_call: TRBJ1-1; v_call: TRBV10-3; clone_size: once; d_call: NA
cdr3_aa: CASSLGGVYQETQYF; cdr3_nt: TGCGCCAGCAGCTTGGGGGGAGTTTATCAAGAGACCCAGTACTTC; j_call: TRBJ2-5; v_call: TRBV5-1; clone_size: NA; d_call: NA
cdr3_aa: CASSDSGGALASPLHF; cdr3_nt: TGTGCCAGCAGTGATTCTGGGGGGGCTCTCGCTTCACCCCTCCACTTT; j_call: TRBJ1-6; v_call: TRBV2; clone_size: NA; d_call: NA
cdr3_aa: CASSLPRTGGNQPQHF; cdr3_nt: TGTGCCAGCAGTTTACCGCGGACAGGGGGCAATCAGCCCCAGCATTTT; j_call: TRBJ1-5; v_call: TRBV6-2/TRBV6-3; clone_size: NA; d_call: TRBD1
cdr3_aa: CATSDSWGRETQYF; cdr3_nt: TGTGCCACCAGTGATTCCTGGGGTAGGGAGACCCAGTACTTC; j_call: TRBJ2-5; v_call: TRBV24-1; clone_size: NA; d_call: NA
cdr3_aa: CASSLGGGPVTGELFF; cdr3_nt: TGTGCCAGCAGTTTAGGGGGCGGGCCGGTTACCGGGGAGCTGTTTTTT; j_call: TRBJ2-2; v_call: TRBV27; clone_size: few; d_call: NA
cdr3_aa: CASSLGVILALETQYF; cdr3_nt: TGTGCCAGCAGCTTAGGAGTAATTCTAGCTTTGGAGACCCAGTACTTC; j_call: TRBJ2-5; v_call: TRBV7-9; clone_size: NA; d_call: NA
cdr3_aa: CASSPRVQLAKNIQYF; cdr3_nt: TGTGCCAGTAGTCCCCGGGTCCAGCTAGCCAAAAACATTCAGTACTTC; j_call: TRBJ2-4; v_call: TRBV19; clone_size: NA; d_call: NA
cdr3_aa: CASSLGLWATRADTQYF; cdr3_nt: TGTGCCAGCAGCTTAGGTCTCTGGGCCACTCGGGCAGATACGCAGTATTTT; j_call: TRBJ2-3; v_call: TRBV7-2; clone_size: NA; d_call: NA
cdr3_aa: CASSLGAGGRDLSTGELFF; cdr3_nt: TGTGCCAGCAGCTTAGGGGCTGGGGGTCGCGACCTATCCACCGGGGAGCTGTTTTTT; j_call: TRBJ2-2; v_call: TRBV7-3; clone_size: NA; d_call: NA
cdr3_aa: CSVAGTGGNTIYF; cdr3_nt: TGCAGCGTGGCCGGGACAGGGGGAAACACCATATATTTT; j_call: TRBJ1-3; v_call: TRBV29-1; clone_size: NA; d_call: TRBD1
cdr3_aa: CASSFSGGSSYNEQFF; cdr3_nt: TGTGCCAGCAGTTTTAGCGGGGGGAGCTCCTACAATGAGCAGTTCTTC; j_call: TRBJ2-1; v_call: TRBV7-2; clone_size: NA; d_call: TRBD2
cdr3_aa: CASSVRDRNSPLHF; cdr3_nt: TGTGCCAGCAGTGTGAGGGACAGAAATTCACCCCTCCACTTT; j_call: TRBJ1-6; v_call: TRBV2; clone_size: NA; d_call: TRBD1
cdr3_aa: CAISPGSNQPQHF; cdr3_nt: TGTGCCATCAGTCCTGGGTCCAATCAGCCCCAGCATTTT; j_call: TRBJ1-5; v_call: TRBV10-3; clone_size: once; d_call: NA
cdr3_aa: CASSSRVSEAFF; cdr3_nt: TGTGCCAGCAGCTCCAGGGTGTCTGAAGCTTTCTTT; j_call: TRBJ1-1; v_call: TRBV7-2; clone_size: few; d_call: NA
cdr3_aa: CASSKQGRENTEAFF; cdr3_nt: TGCGCCAGTTCCAAACAGGGGAGGGAGAACACTGAAGCTTTCTTT; j_call: TRBJ1-1; v_call: TRBV5-1; clone_size: NA; d_call: TRBD1
cdr3_aa: CASSLAYRGYTEAFF; cdr3_nt: TGTGCCAGCAGCTTGGCTTACAGGGGGTACACTGAAGCTTTCTTT; j_call: TRBJ1-1; v_call: TRBV5-4; clone_size: NA; d_call: TRBD1
cdr3_aa: CASSPFGQGRAEAFF; cdr3_nt: TGTGCCAGCAGCCCATTCGGACAGGGCCGGGCTGAAGCTTTCTTT; j_call: TRBJ1-1; v_call: TRBV3-1/TRBV3-2; clone_size: once; d_call: TRBD1
cdr3_aa: CAWGQQIGGSEQFF; cdr3_nt: TGTGCCTGGGGCCAGCAAATTGGGGGTAGTGAGCAGTTCTTC; j_call: TRBJ2-1; v_call: TRBV30; clone_size: NA; d_call: NA
cdr3_aa: CASSQDRTRGHNEKLFF; cdr3_nt: TGCGCCAGCAGCCAAGATAGAACCCGGGGCCATAATGAAAAACTGTTTTTT; j_call: TRBJ1-4; v_call: TRBV4-1; clone_size: few; d_call: NA
cdr3_aa: CASSSTSGGGTNTGELFF; cdr3_nt: TGTGCCAGCAGTTCGACTAGCGGGGGGGGAACCAACACCGGGGAGCTGTTTTTT; j_call: TRBJ2-2; v_call: TRBV7-3; clone_size: NA; d_call: TRBD2
cdr3_aa: CATSEPTRRLNTEAFF; cdr3_nt: TGTGCCACCAGTGAACCTACGAGAAGGCTGAACACTGAAGCTTTCTTT; j_call: TRBJ1-1; v_call: TRBV24-1; clone_size: NA; d_call: NA
cdr3_aa: CASRKRTSGQETQYF; cdr3_nt: TGTGCCAGCAGGAAAAGGACTAGCGGCCAAGAGACCCAGTACTTC; j_call: TRBJ2-5; v_call: TRBV6-5; clone_size: NA; d_call: TRBD2
cdr3_aa: CASSGSGGAEQFF; cdr3_nt: TGTGCCAGTAGCGGTAGCGGGGGGGCGGAGCAGTTCTTC; j_call: TRBJ2-1; v_call: TRBV19; clone_size: NA; d_call: TRBD2
cdr3_aa: CASSERDFWETQYF; cdr3_nt: TGTGCCAGCAGTGAAAGGGATTTTTGGGAGACCCAGTACTTC; j_call: TRBJ2-5; v_call: TRBV25-1; clone_size: NA; d_call: NA
cdr3_aa: CASSLSFGEQFF; cdr3_nt: TGCGCCAGCAGCTTGAGTTTCGGGGAGCAGTTCTTC; j_call: TRBJ2-1; v_call: TRBV5-1; clone_size: NA; d_call: NA
cdr3_aa: CASSVAVSTDTQYF; cdr3_nt: TGTGCCAGCAGCGTAGCGGTTAGCACAGATACGCAGTATTTT; j_call: TRBJ2-3; v_call: TRBV9; clone_size: NA; d_call: NA
cdr3_aa: CASSVYNEQFF; cdr3_nt: TGTGCCAGCAGTGTATACAATGAGCAGTTCTTC; j_call: TRBJ2-1; v_call: TRBV2; clone_size: NA; d_call: NA
cdr3_aa: CASSEYRRVTNEKLFF; cdr3_nt: TGTGCCAGCAGCGAGTACAGGAGAGTCACTAATGAAAAACTGTTTTTT; j_call: TRBJ1-4; v_call: TRBV5-8; clone_size: NA; d_call: NA
cdr3_aa: CASSIKHHPKGEKLFF; cdr3_nt: TGTGCCAGTAGTATCAAACATCATCCCAAGGGTGAAAAACTGTTTTTT; j_call: TRBJ1-4; v_call: TRBV19; clone_size: few; d_call: NA